These 22 T cell receptor beta chains originate from one sample sequenced in a study of shared clonotypes between healthy human individuals. TCRdb's table, derived via immunoSEQ multiplex PCR, lists solely in-frame clones and lacks some. The sample lists roughly 2,300,000 clones; 80% to 95% were seen once. Sequencing input: naive CD4+ T cells from PBMCs. Subset indicated: CD45RA+ positively selected. The source of these receptors is a man aged 18 to 29 in good health. Some clones in this sample may be carry-over from other donors' samples.

The chain recombines TRBV2 with TRBJ1-2; 7 bases match TRBD1. The ends lost 6 bases at V and 0 bases at J; junction bases unmatched: 4. CDR1 is SNHLY and CDR2 is FYNNEI in the germline V gene. There are 14 residues in the CDR3. The CDR3 coding sequence is TGTGCCAGCAGGAAACAGGGGACTAACTATGGCTACACCTTC. Amino acid sequence: CASRKQGTNYGYTF.

The rearrangement joins TRBV11-2 to TRBJ2-1; 9 positions match TRBD1. V lost 5 bases and J lost 2; bases outside the gene matches: 7. From germline, CDR1 is SGHAT and CDR2 FQNNGV. CDR3 length equals 16 residues. The CDR3 DNA reads TGTGCCAGCAGCCTAAGGACAGGGGTCGCCTACAATGAGCAGTTCTTC. Its translation is CASSLRTGVAYNEQFF.

The rearrangement joins TRBV10-3 to TRBJ2-3; possible D gene TRBD2, 6 bases. Trimming removed 4 bases at V and 11 bases at J, with 19 bases between. The CDR3 extends over 14 amino acids. In germline, CDR1 is ENHRY, CDR2 SYGVKD. In nucleotides, the CDR3 is TGTGCCATCAGTGGACCGGGAGTGCGACGATGGCAGTATTTT. It yields the protein CAISGPGVRRWQYF.

V gene TRBV7-8 combines with J gene TRBJ1-5; TRBD1 matches 8 bases. Per germline, CDR1 SGHVS and CDR2 FQNEAQ. Trimming took 7 bases from V and 2 from J; bases not matched to a gene: 4. This CDR3 comprises 14 residues. The CDR3 bases are TGTGCCAGCACCCCAGGGGGCCGCAATCAGCCCCAGCATTTT. Amino acids: CASTPGGRNQPQHF.

The chain links TRBV6-6 to TRBJ1-1; D is perhaps TRBD1 (6 bases). V lost 2 bases and J 9 bases, leaving 13 bases between the germline ends. Germline loops: CDR1 MNHNY, CDR2 SVGAGI (reference sequence). The CDR3 totals 13 residues. For the CDR3, the DNA is TGTGCCAGCAGTTACACCGTTGACAGGAAAGCTTTCTTT. This sequence encodes CASSYTVDRKAFF.

V usage is TRBV18 and J usage is TRBJ1-1, with TRBD1 as a possible D gene (6 bases). The CDR3 covers 15 residues. Germline V gene sequence: CDR1 KGHSH, CDR2 LQKENI. V lost 2 bases and J lost 4, with 14 bases in between. CDR3 nucleotide sequence: TGTGCCAGCTCACCAAGGGACAAAACGGGCACTGAAGCTTTCTTT. Amino acid sequence: CASSPRDKTGTEAFF.

This chain joins TRBV6-5 and TRBJ2-1, with 12 bases matching TRBD2. V was clipped by 6 bases and J by 8 bases; unmatched bases: 2. The germline CDR1 and CDR2 sequences are MNHEY and SVGAGI. The CDR3 spans 13 residues. CDR3 in amino acids: CASSRLAGDEQFF. The CDR3 DNA is TGTGCCAGCAGCAGACTAGCGGGAGATGAGCAGTTCTTC.

This clone appeared a single time. The rearrangement links TRBV25-1 to TRBJ2-3; D gene uncertain. V shed 4 bases and J shed 4 bases, with 3 bases lying between them. The germline CDR1 and CDR2 sequences are MGHDK and SYGVNS. The CDR3 extends over 11 amino acids. In DNA form, the CDR3 reads TGTGCCAGCAGTGCGCCAGATACGCAGTATTTT. This translates into CASSAPDTQYF.

Here the CDR3 DNA reads TGTGCCAGCAGTGCCGGGACTAGCGTTGACTACCAAGAGACCCAGTACTTC. Residues: CASSAGTSVDYQETQYF. The V call is TRBV2, the J call TRBJ2-5; 10 nucleotides line up with TRBD2. The germline gives CDR1 SNHLY, CDR2 FYNNEI. The junction had 8 bases not matched to a gene; V was cut back by 4 bases and J by 0 bases. CDR3 length: 17 residues.

CDR3 in amino acids: CASSPAGRNTGELFF. The CDR3 bases are TGCGCCAGCAGCCCGGCTGGCAGAAACACCGGGGAGCTGTTTTTT. The genes are TRBV4-1 and TRBJ2-2; D is uncertain. The V gene lost 4 bases and the J gene lost 2 bases, with 11 bases spanning the gap. The germline gives CDR1 MGHRA, CDR2 YSYEKL. The CDR3 has 15 residues.

This chain links TRBV28 with TRBJ1-4; tentative D call: TRBD1 (5 bases). This CDR3 spans 14 amino acids. The germline gives CDR1 MDHEN, CDR2 SYDVKM. Trimming removed 6 bases at V and 4 bases at J, with 12 bases between. In nucleotides, the CDR3 is TGTGCCAGCAGCGTCGGGGCCTTTAATGAAAAACTGTTTTTT. Residues: CASSVGAFNEKLFF.

This clone came up once. V gene TRBV7-2 combines with J gene TRBJ2-7, with D tentatively TRBD1 (5 bases). Germline values: CDR1 SGHTA, CDR2 FQGNSA. The CDR3 totals 14 residues. With 5 bases removed from V and 1 base from J, the gap between germline ends came to 12 bases. The CDR3 region has the DNA TGTGCCAGCAGCATTAGACAGACGTCCTACGAGCAGTACTTC. Protein sequence: CASSIRQTSYEQYF.

The chain couples TRBV28 to TRBJ2-4; a weak D match, TRBD1 (6 bases). The CDR3 loop spans 14 amino acids. Trimming left V 5 bases short and J 5 bases short, with 13 bases between. Looked up from germline, CDR1 is MDHEN and CDR2 is SYDVKM. The DNA of the CDR3 is TGTGCCAGCAGTCCCCCGGACAGACAAAACATTCAGTACTTC. Protein sequence: CASSPPDRQNIQYF.

The chain links TRBV4-2 to TRBJ1-1, with 9 bases that match TRBD1. The CDR3 is 16 residues long. The germline gives CDR1 LGHNA, CDR2 YNFKEQ. Trimming cost V 2 bases and J 6 bases; bases outside gene matches: 10. CDR3 sequence: CASSQLLGDRAPEAFF. CDR3 coding DNA: TGTGCCAGCAGCCAACTTCTGGGGGACAGGGCCCCTGAAGCTTTCTTT.

This clone was counted between two and nine times. V is TRBV7-9 and J is TRBJ1-4; tentatively, D is TRBD1 (6 bases). This CDR3 is 15 amino acids long. Germline loops: CDR1 SEHNR, CDR2 FQNEAQ (reference sequence). Trimming cost V 2 bases and J 8 bases, with 15 bases left between them. The CDR3 nucleotides read TGTGCCAGCAGCTTAATTCCTGGACAGTCCGAAAAACTGTTTTTT. This codes for CASSLIPGQSEKLFF. Full variable domain (missing parts from reference TRBV7-9 and TRBJ1-4): DTGVSQNPRHKITKRGQNVTFRCDPISEHNRLYWYRQTLGQGPEFLTYFQNEAQLEKSRLLSDRFSAERPKGSFSTLEIQRTEQGDSAMYLCASSLIPGQSEKLFFGSGTQLSVL.

This chain links TRBV18 with TRBJ1-1; 7 bases map to TRBD1. Per germline, CDR1 KGHSH and CDR2 LQKENI. The CDR3 consists of 14 residues. Trimming cost V 3 bases and J 5 bases; bases outside gene matches: 6. CDR3 amino acids: CASSPTTGVTEAFF. CDR3 coding DNA: TGTGCCAGCTCACCCACCACAGGGGTGACTGAAGCTTTCTTT. The full variable domain, completed using reference TRBV18 and TRBJ1-1, is NAGVMQNPRHLVRRRGQEARLRCSPMKGHSHVYWYRQLPEEGLKFMVYLQKENIIDESGMPKERFSAEFPKEGPSILRIQQVVRGDSAAYFCASSPTTGVTEAFFGQGTRLTVV.

The rearrangement uses TRBV7-3 and TRBJ2-1; D unclear. The CDR3 loop spans 15 amino acids. Deletions cut 5 bases from V and 4 bases from J, with 15 bases between. CDR1 SGHTA and CDR2 FQGTGA come from the germline V gene. The CDR3 DNA reads TGTGCCAGCAGCGTGGCGGCTATACCATACAATGAGCAGTTCTTC. Its protein product is CASSVAAIPYNEQFF. Full variable domain (rest looked up from reference TRBV7-3 and TRBJ2-1): GAGVSQTPSNKVTEKGKYVELRCDPISGHTALYWYRQSLGQGPEFLIYFQGTGAADDSGLPNDRFFAVRPEGSVSTLKIQRTERGDSAVYLCASSVAAIPYNEQFFGPGTRLTVL.

The chain uses TRBV28 and TRBJ2-3, with 7 bases matching TRBD2. CDR1 and CDR2 from the germline V gene are MDHEN and SYDVKM. V lost 4 bases and J lost 2; bases outside the gene matches: 6. The CDR3 covers 15 residues. CDR3 sequence (DNA): TGTGCCAGCAGTTCGACTAGCCCAAACACAGATACGCAGTATTTT. This sequence encodes CASSSTSPNTDTQYF.

This chain joins TRBV9 and TRBJ2-1; possible D gene TRBD2, 6 bases. This CDR3 is 14 amino acids long. V was shortened by 2 bases and J by 3 bases, with 9 bases between the two germline ends. CDR1 and CDR2 from the germline V gene are SGDLS and YYNGEE. DNA of the CDR3: TGTGCCAGCAGCGTGCTAGCGAACTACAATGAGCAGTTCTTC. This gives the protein CASSVLANYNEQFF.

J is TRBJ1-2 and V is TRBV30, with D hard to call. This CDR3 has 16 amino acids. Between the trimmed V and J ends, which lost 4 bases and 2 bases, there was a span of 20 bases. CDR1 and CDR2 from the germline V gene are GTSNPN and SVGIG (reference sequence). CDR3 amino acids: CAWNRWSGSENYGYTF. DNA of the CDR3: TGTGCCTGGAATAGATGGTCTGGCAGTGAGAACTATGGCTACACCTTC.

The chain is built from TRBV2 and TRBJ2-1; no reliable D call. Per the germline V gene, CDR1 is SNHLY and CDR2 is FYNNEI. This CDR3 has 15 residues. The ends were cut back, 5 bases at V and 5 bases at J, with 16 bases in the middle. The CDR3 sequence is CASSITSMRNNEQFF. In DNA form, the CDR3 reads TGTGCCAGCAGTATTACCTCGATGCGTAACAATGAGCAGTTCTTC.

This clone came up a few times. The same CDR3 also results from other DNA sequences found in this sample. V is TRBV7-9 and J is TRBJ1-1; D is ambiguous. V was trimmed by 2 bases and J by 8 bases, leaving 6 bases between them. The germline V gene has CDR1 SEHNR and CDR2 FQNEAQ (reference sequence). The CDR3 consists of 11 residues. CDR3 DNA sequence: TGTGCCAGCAGCTTAAATACAGAAGCTTTCTTT. Its translation: CASSLNTEAFF.